Listed below are T cell receptor beta chains from one sample, sequenced in a study of a mutant IDH1 vaccine in newly diagnosed glioma. The antigens for these receptors are not known. Only in-frame clones appear in the TCRdb table, and some are missing; sequencing was by immunoSEQ multiplex PCR. The sample shows roughly 32,000 clones, around 80% of them seen only once. Sequencing was performed on PBMCs, taken from a glioma patient whose treatment included an IDH1 peptide vaccine. Receptor source: a man aged 40-49 years with glioma. Some clones in this sample may be carry-over from other donors' samples. Each CDR3 is given with its conserved first and last residue. A D gene is named only where the DNA matches it firmly. Clone size is stated in some rows and not others, as once, few, many or a class when expanded.

TRBV7-9	-	-	TRBJ2-6	TGTGCCAGCAGCCCTCGACAGTTCTCTGGGGCCAACGTCCTGACTTTC	CASSPRQFSGANVLTF
TRBV29-1	-	TRBD1	TRBJ2-1	TGCAGCGCCCCGGTGACAGGGAATTCCTACAATGAGCAGTTCTTC	CSAPVTGNSYNEQFF
TRBV5-1	-	-	TRBJ2-7	TGCGCCAGCAGCGGGCGGACTATATACGAGCAGTACTTC	CASSGRTIYEQYF
TRBV19	once	TRBD2	TRBJ2-1	TGTGCCAGTAGTGCCCGCGGGGCGGGGGGTCTCAATGAGCAGTTCTTC	CASSARGAGGLNEQFF
TRBV27	-	-	TRBJ1-4	TGTGCCAGCAGTTCTAGGACGGGTGCAACTAATGAAAAACTGTTTTTT	CASSSRTGATNEKLFF
TRBV7-7	-	TRBD2	TRBJ2-1	TGTGCTAGCAGCTTATCGGCTAGCGGGGGCTACAATGAGCAGTTCTTC	CASSLSASGGYNEQFF
TRBV30	few	TRBD1	TRBJ1-1	TGTGCCTGGACCTTTAGGACAGGGATAGACTATGACACTGAAGCTTTCTTT	CAWTFRTGIDYDTEAFF
TRBV30	-	-	TRBJ1-5	TGTGCCTGGAGTAAAAGCAATCAGCCCCAGCATTTT	CAWSKSNQPQHF
TRBV5-4	-	-	TRBJ1-1	TGTGCCAGCAGCTTGGCCGGGGTGTCGGGAACTGAAGCTTTCTTT	CASSLAGVSGTEAFF
TRBV4-3	-	TRBD2	TRBJ2-5	TGCGCCAGCAGCCAAGATGTACTAGCGGGGCGAGAGACCCAGTACTTC	CASSQDVLAGRETQYF
TRBV5-4	-	TRBD1	TRBJ1-4	TGTGCCAGCAGCACCACAGGGGGCTTAGGAGAAAAACTGTTTTTT	CASSTTGGLGEKLFF
TRBV5-4	-	TRBD1	TRBJ1-3	TGTGCCAGCAGCCGGACAGGAGAATACCTCGGAAACACCATATATTTT	CASSRTGEYLGNTIYF
TRBV2	-	TRBD1	TRBJ2-5	TGTGCCAGCAGGGAGACAGGGCATACAGAGACCCAGTACTTC	CASRETGHTETQYF
TRBV4-1	-	TRBD1	TRBJ2-7	TGCGCCAGCAGCCAAGCCCCCTCCGGGACAGGGCTCTACGAGCAGTACTTC	CASSQAPSGTGLYEQYF
TRBV6-5	-	TRBD1	TRBJ1-2	TGTGCCAGCAGTTACACGCCGGGACAGGGTGTCGATGGCTACACCTTC	CASSYTPGQGVDGYTF
TRBV15	-	-	TRBJ1-1	TGTGCCACCAGCAGAGACAGGTTGGGCACTGAAGCTTTCTTT	CATSRDRLGTEAFF
TRBV18	-	-	TRBJ1-4	TGTGCCAGCTCACCATCAGGGGCTCAGAATGAAAAACTGTTTTTT	CASSPSGAQNEKLFF
TRBV6-6	-	TRBD1	TRBJ1-2	TGTGCCAGCAATTCAGTGGGACAGACCCTTAACTATGGCTACACCTTC	CASNSVGQTLNYGYTF
TRBV2	-	-	TRBJ2-7	TGTGCCAGCAGCCTTGTGGGTGAGCAGTACTTC	CASSLVGEQYF
TRBV5-1	-	-	TRBJ1-1	TGCGCCAGCAGCTTGGACGGGGTACTTGAAGCTTTCTTT	CASSLDGVLEAFF
TRBV12-5	once	-	TRBJ1-1	TGTGCTAGTGGCCCAGGGCCGGATTCGAACACTGAAGCTTTCTTT	CASGPGPDSNTEAFF
TRBV30	-	TRBD1	TRBJ1-5	TGTGCCTGGAGTTCCGACAGGGGGCATCAGCCCCAGCATTTT	CAWSSDRGHQPQHF
TRBV6-4	once	-	TRBJ1-1	TGTGCCAGCAGTGCCGAGACAGGGAACACTGAAGCTTTCTTT	CASSAETGNTEAFF
TRBV5-8	-	-	TRBJ2-2	TGTGCCAGCAGCCCGGAGGGATACACCGGGGAGCTGTTTTTT	CASSPEGYTGELFF
TRBV11-2	-	-	TRBJ1-6	TGTGCCAGCAGCCCGGGGCGGGATAATTCACCCCTCCACTTT	CASSPGRDNSPLHF
TRBV28	-	-	TRBJ1-1	TGTGCCAGCAGTGGGGGTGTGACTGAAGCTTTCTTT	CASSGGVTEAFF
TRBV29-1	-	-	TRBJ1-2	TGCAGCGTGCTCCTAGGCGGGAAAGAGTATGGCGGCTACACCTTC	CSVLLGGKEYGGYTF
TRBV28	-	TRBD1	TRBJ2-7	TGTGCCAGCAGTTTCCCGGACAGGGGGAATTGGGAGCAGTACTTC	CASSFPDRGNWEQYF
TRBV4-2	-	TRBD1	TRBJ2-1	TGTGCCAGCAGCCACGCCCAGACCGAATTACTCAGACGAGACAGGGTTAACTCCTACAATGAGCAGTTCTTC	CASSHAQTELLRRDRVNSYNEQFF
TRBV5-1	-	-	TRBJ2-3	TGCGCCAGCAGCGCAATCCGGGGCGGGAACACAGATACGCAGTATTTT	CASSAIRGGNTDTQYF
TRBV19	-	TRBD2	TRBJ2-1	TGTGCCAGTAGTAAGGCGGGGGGGTCCTACAATGAGCAGTTCTTC	CASSKAGGSYNEQFF
TRBV6-5	few	-	TRBJ1-1	TGTGCCAGCAGATTCACGGCGGGGGAAGCTTTCTTT	CASRFTAGEAFF
TRBV4-2	-	-	TRBJ2-3	TGTGCCAGCAGCCAAGAAGGGTGGCGGCAGGACACAGATACGCAGTATTTT	CASSQEGWRQDTDTQYF
TRBV5-4	-	-	TRBJ1-2	TGTGCCAGCAGCTTGGGCAGGGTCGGATATGGCTACACCTTC	CASSLGRVGYGYTF
TRBV15	-	-	TRBJ1-5	TGTGCCACCAGCAGAGATCTTAGCAATCAGCCCCAGCATTTT	CATSRDLSNQPQHF
TRBV6-1	-	-	TRBJ1-6	TGTGCCAGCAGTGAAGGGATGTATAATTCACCCCTCCACTTT	CASSEGMYNSPLHF
TRBV9	-	-	TRBJ2-5	TGTGCCAGCAGCGTAGAGGAAGGGGTAGGGGAGACCCAGTACTTC	CASSVEEGVGETQYF
TRBV6-1	-	-	TRBJ1-5	TGTGCCAGCAGTGAAGGGACAGTTAACAATCAGCCCCAGCATTTT	CASSEGTVNNQPQHF
TRBV7-2	few	-	TRBJ1-1	TGTGCCAGCAGCTTAGGGATCGGCACTGAAGCTTTCTTT	CASSLGIGTEAFF
TRBV19	-	-	TRBJ1-4	TGTGCCAGTAGCCGCGCAGGGGTTGAAAAACTGTTTTTT	CASSRAGVEKLFF
TRBV27	once	-	TRBJ2-1	TGTGCCAGCAGGCCAGCGGGCTGGGGAGATGAGCAGTTCTTC	CASRPAGWGDEQFF
TRBV6-1	-	-	TRBJ1-2	TGTGCCAGCAGTGAGAATCCAGGGATGGGCTATGGCTACACCTTC	CASSENPGMGYGYTF
TRBV7-2	-	-	TRBJ1-2	TGTGCCAGCAGCTCACCTCGGAGTAGGGACTATGGCTACACCTTC	CASSSPRSRDYGYTF
TRBV5-4	-	-	TRBJ1-1	TGTGCCAGCAGCTTGGATAGGCCCACTGAAGCTTTCTTT	CASSLDRPTEAFF
TRBV5-4	-	TRBD2	TRBJ2-2	TGTGCCAGCAGCCCCCCAGCGGGGGGGCAGGGCGGGGAGCTGTTTTTT	CASSPPAGGQGGELFF
TRBV13	-	TRBD1	TRBJ2-1	TGTGCCAGCAGCCCATCGACAGGGGGCTACGAAAATGAGCAGTTCTTC	CASSPSTGGYENEQFF
TRBV19	-	-	TRBJ1-2	TGTGCCAGTAGTATAGATAGGAACAACTATGGCTACACCTTC	CASSIDRNNYGYTF
TRBV4-1	few	-	TRBJ1-5	TGCGCCAGCAGCCAAGATTGGCAGGGGAGTCAGCCCCAGCATTTT	CASSQDWQGSQPQHF
TRBV19	few	-	TRBJ1-1	TGTGCCAGTAGTATCGATCTGGAGGCGGGGACTGAAGCTTTCTTT	CASSIDLEAGTEAFF
TRBV14	-	TRBD1	TRBJ1-2	TGTGCCAGCAGCCAAGTAGGGGGCTCGGGGTCGGATGGCTACACCTTC	CASSQVGGSGSDGYTF
TRBV4-1	-	-	TRBJ1-4	TGCGCCAGCAGCCAAGATCCCAGAGAAAAACTGTTTTTT	CASSQDPREKLFF
TRBV18	-	-	TRBJ1-1	TGTGCCAGCTCACCAATCCTGGAGGAGGTAAACACTGAAGCTTTCTTT	CASSPILEEVNTEAFF
TRBV7-2	-	-	TRBJ1-1	TGTGCCAGCAGCTTAGTGGGGAACACTGAAGCTTTCTTT	CASSLVGNTEAFF
TRBV28	-	TRBD1	TRBJ2-7	TGTGCCAGCACACAGGGGGCTGCCTACGAGCAGTACTTC	CASTQGAAYEQYF